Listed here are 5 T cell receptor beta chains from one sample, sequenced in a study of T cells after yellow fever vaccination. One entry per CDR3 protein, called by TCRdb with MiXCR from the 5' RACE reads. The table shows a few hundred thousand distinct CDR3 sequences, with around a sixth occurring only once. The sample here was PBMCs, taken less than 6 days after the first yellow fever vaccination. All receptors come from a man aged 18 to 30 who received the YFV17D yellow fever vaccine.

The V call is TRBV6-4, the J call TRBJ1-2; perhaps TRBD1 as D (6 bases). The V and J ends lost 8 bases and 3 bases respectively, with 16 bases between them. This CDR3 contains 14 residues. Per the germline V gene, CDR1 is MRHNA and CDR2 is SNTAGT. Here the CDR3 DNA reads TGTGCCAGCCGGGACACGGGGGAGGACTATGGCTACACCTTC. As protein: CASRDTGEDYGYTF.

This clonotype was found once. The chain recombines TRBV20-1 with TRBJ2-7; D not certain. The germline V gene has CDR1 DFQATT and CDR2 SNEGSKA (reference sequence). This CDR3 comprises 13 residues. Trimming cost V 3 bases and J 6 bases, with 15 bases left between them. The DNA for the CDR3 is TGCAGTGCTAGTAAGGGCGACGTCTTCGAGCAGTACGTC. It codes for CSASKGDVFEQYV.

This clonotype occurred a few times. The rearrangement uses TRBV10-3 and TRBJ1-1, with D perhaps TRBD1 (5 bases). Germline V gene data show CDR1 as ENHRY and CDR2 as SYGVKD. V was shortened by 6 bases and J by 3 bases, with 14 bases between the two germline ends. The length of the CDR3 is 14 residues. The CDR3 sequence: CAIREGARDTEAFF. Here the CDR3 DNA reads TGTGCCATCAGGGAAGGGGCCCGGGACACTGAAGCTTTCTTT.

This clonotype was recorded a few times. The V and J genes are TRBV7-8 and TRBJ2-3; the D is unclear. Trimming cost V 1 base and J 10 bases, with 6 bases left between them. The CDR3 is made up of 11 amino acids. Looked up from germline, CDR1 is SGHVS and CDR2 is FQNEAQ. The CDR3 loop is CASSLGNAQYF. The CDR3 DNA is TGTGCCAGCAGCTTAGGCAATGCGCAGTATTTT.

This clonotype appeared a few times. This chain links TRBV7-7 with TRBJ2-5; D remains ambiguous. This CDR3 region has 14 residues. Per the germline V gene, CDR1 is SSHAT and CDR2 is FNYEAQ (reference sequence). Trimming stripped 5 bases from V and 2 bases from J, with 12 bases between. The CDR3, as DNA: TGTGCCAGCAGCCTAAGTATCCTACAAGAGACCCAGTACTTC. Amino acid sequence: CASSLSILQETQYF.